This entry is about one TCR beta chain. Per the original methods: Researchers report that nucleated cell counts were estimated from reference gene primer amplification. Generated by immunoSEQ multiplex PCR, the TCRdb table keeps only in-frame clones and is missing some. That table is the source of V, J and clone size, and D and trimming were worked out from the DNA. The sample comprises about 300,000 clones, 89% of which are singletons, and approximately 1.8% rests with the top ten. The entry originates in a study of blood T cell repertoires in COVID-19. The overall study: The samples span acute and convalescent COVID-19 from the United States, Italy and Spain. T cells, B-cell-depleted T cells, or PBMCs provided the cDNA or gDNA that served as material.

Seattle patient enrollment occurred during active infection, with longitudinal follow-up thereafter. With 3 bases removed from V and 6 bases from J, the gap between germline ends came to 13 bases. The CDR3 is 14 residues long. Per germline, CDR1 SNHLY and CDR2 FYNNEI. This sequence originates from a woman aged 25 to 39 with COVID-19, enrolled during active disease. What was sequenced was peripheral blood. This chain links TRBV2 with TRBJ2-3; tentatively, D is TRBD2 (5 bases). This CDR3 is CASSDQLAYDTQYF. CDR3 bases: TGTGCCAGCAGTGATCAGCTAGCATACGATACGCAGTATTTT.